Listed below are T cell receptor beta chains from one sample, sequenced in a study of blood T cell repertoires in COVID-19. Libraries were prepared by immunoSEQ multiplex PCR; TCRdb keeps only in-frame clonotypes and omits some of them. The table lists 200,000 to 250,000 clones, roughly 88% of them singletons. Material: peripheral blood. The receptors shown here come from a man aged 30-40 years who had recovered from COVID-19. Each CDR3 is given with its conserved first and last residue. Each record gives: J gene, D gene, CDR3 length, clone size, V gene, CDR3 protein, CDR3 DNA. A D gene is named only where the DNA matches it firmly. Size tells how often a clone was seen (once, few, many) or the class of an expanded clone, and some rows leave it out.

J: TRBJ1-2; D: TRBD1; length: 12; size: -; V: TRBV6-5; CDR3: CASTEQGGGYTF; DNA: TGTGCCAGCACCGAACAGGGGGGAGGCTACACCTTC
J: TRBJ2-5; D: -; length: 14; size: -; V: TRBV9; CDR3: CASSGYRAQWTQYF; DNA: TGTGCCAGCAGCGGATACAGGGCTCAGTGGACCCAGTACTTC
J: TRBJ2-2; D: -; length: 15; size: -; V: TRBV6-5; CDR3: CASSYRQGNTGELFF; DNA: TGTGCCAGCAGTTACAGGCAGGGGAACACCGGGGAGCTGTTTTTT
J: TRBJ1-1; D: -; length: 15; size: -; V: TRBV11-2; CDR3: CASSPSGNFDTEAFF; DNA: TGTGCCAGCAGCCCTAGCGGGAACTTCGACACTGAAGCTTTCTTT
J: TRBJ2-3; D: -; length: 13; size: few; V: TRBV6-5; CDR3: CASSKERGDTQYF; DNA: TGTGCCAGCAGTAAGGAGAGAGGAGATACGCAGTATTTT
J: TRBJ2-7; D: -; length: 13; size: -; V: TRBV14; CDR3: CASSQSRHGEQYF; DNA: TGTGCCAGCAGCCAATCCCGACATGGCGAGCAGTACTTC
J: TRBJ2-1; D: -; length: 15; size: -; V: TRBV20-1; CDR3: CSASRGLPIGNEQFF; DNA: TGCAGTGCTAGTCGAGGGCTCCCAATCGGGAATGAGCAGTTCTTC
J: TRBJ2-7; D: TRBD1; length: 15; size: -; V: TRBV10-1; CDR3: CASSGARGPSYEQYF; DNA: TGCGCCAGCAGTGGCGCTAGGGGGCCCTCCTACGAGCAGTACTTC
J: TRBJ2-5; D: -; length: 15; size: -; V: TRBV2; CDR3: CASSENKVPGETQYF; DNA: TGTGCCAGCAGTGAGAACAAGGTCCCAGGGGAGACCCAGTACTTC
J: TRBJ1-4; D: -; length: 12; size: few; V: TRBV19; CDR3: CASSIGQEKLFF; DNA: TGTGCCAGTAGTATAGGACAGGAAAAACTGTTTTTT
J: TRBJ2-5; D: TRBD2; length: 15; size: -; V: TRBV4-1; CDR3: CASSRLGLAEETQYF; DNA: TGCGCCAGCAGCCGATTGGGACTAGCGGAAGAGACCCAGTACTTC
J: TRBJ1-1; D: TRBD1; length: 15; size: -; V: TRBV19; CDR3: CASSTPRQGVSEAFF; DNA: TGTGCCAGTAGTACCCCGCGACAGGGGGTGTCTGAAGCTTTCTTT
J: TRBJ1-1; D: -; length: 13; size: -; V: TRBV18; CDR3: CASSPPGDTEAFF; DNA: TGTGCCAGCTCACCACCGGGAGACACTGAAGCTTTCTTT
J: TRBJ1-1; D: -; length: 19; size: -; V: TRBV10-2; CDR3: CASSESRGFLGPSNTEAFF; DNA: TGCGCCAGCAGTGAGTCGAGAGGCTTCCTCGGTCCATCGAACACTGAAGCTTTCTTT
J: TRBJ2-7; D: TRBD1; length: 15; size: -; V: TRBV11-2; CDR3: CASSLGRGTGSEQYF; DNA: TGTGCCAGCAGCTTGGGCCGCGGGACAGGGAGCGAGCAGTACTTC
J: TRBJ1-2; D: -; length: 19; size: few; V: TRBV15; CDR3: CATSRVAWNRFVTVDGYTF; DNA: TGTGCCACCAGCAGAGTGGCGTGGAACAGGTTCGTTACGGTCGATGGCTACACCTTC
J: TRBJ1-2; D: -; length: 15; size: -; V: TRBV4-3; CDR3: CASSQDSKGSRGYTF; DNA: TGCGCCAGCAGCCAAGATAGCAAAGGTTCACGAGGCTACACCTTC
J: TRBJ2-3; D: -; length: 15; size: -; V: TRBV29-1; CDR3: CSVEKPGGGTDTQYF; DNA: TGCAGCGTTGAAAAGCCGGGGGGCGGGACAGATACGCAGTATTTT
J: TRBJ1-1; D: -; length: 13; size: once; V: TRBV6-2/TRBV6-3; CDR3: CASSYSRLGEAFF; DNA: TGTGCCAGCAGTTACTCGAGGCTAGGTGAAGCTTTCTTT
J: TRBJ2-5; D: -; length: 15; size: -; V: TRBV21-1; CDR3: CASSKDDRPNETQYF; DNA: TGTGCCAGCAGCAAAGATGACAGACCCAACGAGACCCAGTACTTC
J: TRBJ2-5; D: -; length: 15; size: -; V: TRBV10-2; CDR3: CASSGTEYGEETQYF; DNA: TGCGCCAGCAGTGGGACAGAATATGGGGAAGAGACCCAGTACTTC
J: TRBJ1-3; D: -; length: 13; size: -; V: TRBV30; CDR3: CAWSVQSGNTIYF; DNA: TGTGCCTGGAGTGTACAATCTGGAAACACCATATATTTT
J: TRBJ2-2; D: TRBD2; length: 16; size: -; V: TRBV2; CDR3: CASSVLAGNVAGELFF; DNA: TGTGCCAGCAGTGTACTAGCGGGCAATGTGGCCGGGGAGCTGTTTTTT
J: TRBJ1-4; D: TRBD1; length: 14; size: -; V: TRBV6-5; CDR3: CASSRDRAAEKLFF; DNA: TGTGCCAGCAGCCGGGACAGGGCTGCCGAAAAACTGTTTTTT
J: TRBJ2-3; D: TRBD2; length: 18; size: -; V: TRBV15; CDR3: CATSFHLGRGGVTDTQYF; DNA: TGTGCCACCAGCTTCCACCTGGGACGCGGGGGGGTCACAGATACGCAGTATTTT
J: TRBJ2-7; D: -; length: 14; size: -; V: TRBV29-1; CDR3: CSTSRGTSFGEQYF; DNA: TGCAGCACCTCCCGTGGGACAAGCTTCGGGGAGCAGTACTTC
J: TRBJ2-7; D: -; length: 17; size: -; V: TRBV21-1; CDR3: CASSKGTGTGYSYEQYF; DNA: TGTGCCAGCAGCAAGGGAACCGGGACAGGGTACTCCTACGAGCAGTACTTC
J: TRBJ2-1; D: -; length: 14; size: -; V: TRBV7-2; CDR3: CASSSGLLGNEQFF; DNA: TGTGCCAGCAGCTCCGGACTTTTGGGGAATGAGCAGTTCTTC
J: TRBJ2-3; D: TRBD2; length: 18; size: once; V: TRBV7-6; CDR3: CASSLVGFTGLAVDTQYF; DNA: TGTGCCAGCAGCTTAGTAGGGTTTACGGGACTAGCTGTAGATACGCAGTATTTT
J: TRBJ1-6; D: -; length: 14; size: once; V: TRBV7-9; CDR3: CASSTGGFNSPLHF; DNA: TGTGCCAGCAGCACCGGGGGATTTAATTCACCCCTCCACTTT
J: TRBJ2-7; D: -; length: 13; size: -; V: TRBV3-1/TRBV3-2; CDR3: CASSQSPGYEQYF; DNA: TGTGCCAGCAGCCAATCGCCGGGCTACGAGCAGTACTTC
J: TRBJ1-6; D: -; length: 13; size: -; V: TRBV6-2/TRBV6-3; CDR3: CASSWGNNSPLHF; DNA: TGTGCCAGCAGTTGGGGCAACAATTCACCCCTCCACTTT
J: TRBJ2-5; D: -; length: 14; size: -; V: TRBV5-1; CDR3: CASCDGLSGETQYF; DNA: TGCGCCAGCTGCGATGGTCTATCGGGAGAGACCCAGTACTTC
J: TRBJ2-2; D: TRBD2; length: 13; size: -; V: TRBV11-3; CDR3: CASSRERGRELFF; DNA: TGTGCCAGCAGCCGTGAGCGGGGACGGGAGCTGTTTTTT
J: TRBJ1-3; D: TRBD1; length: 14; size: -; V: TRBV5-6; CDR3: CASSFGDSGNTIYF; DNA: TGTGCCAGCAGCTTCGGGGACAGTGGAAACACCATATATTTT
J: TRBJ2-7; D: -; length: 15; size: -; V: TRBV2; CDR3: CASSPLGGALYEQYF; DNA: TGTGCCAGCAGTCCCCTGGGGGGGGCACTCTACGAGCAGTACTTC
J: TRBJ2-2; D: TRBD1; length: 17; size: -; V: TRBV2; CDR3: CASSEPTGTQLGGELFF; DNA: TGTGCCAGCAGTGAACCGACAGGGACCCAATTGGGCGGGGAGCTGTTTTTT
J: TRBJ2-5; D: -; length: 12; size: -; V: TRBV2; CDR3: CASKTSVETQYF; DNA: TGTGCCAGCAAAACTAGTGTCGAGACCCAGTACTTC
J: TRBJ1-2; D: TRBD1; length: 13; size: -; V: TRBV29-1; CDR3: CSAGHDRGLGYTF; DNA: TGCAGCGCCGGTCATGACAGGGGGCTTGGCTACACCTTC
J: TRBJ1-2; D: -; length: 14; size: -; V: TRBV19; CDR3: CASSPGGRLAGYTF; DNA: TGTGCCAGTAGTCCCGGGGGTCGTTTGGCTGGCTACACCTTC
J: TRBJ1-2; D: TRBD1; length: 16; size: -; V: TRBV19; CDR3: CASSMNRDRANYGYTF; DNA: TGTGCCAGTAGTATGAACCGGGACAGAGCTAACTATGGCTACACCTTC
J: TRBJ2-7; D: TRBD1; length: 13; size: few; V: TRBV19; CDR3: CASRQGRSYEQYF; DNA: TGTGCCAGCAGACAGGGGAGGTCCTACGAGCAGTACTTC
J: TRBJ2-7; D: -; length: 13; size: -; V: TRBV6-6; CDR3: CASSHSPVYEQYF; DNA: TGTGCCAGCAGCCACAGCCCAGTTTACGAGCAGTACTTC
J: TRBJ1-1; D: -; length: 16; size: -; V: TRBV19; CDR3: CASHELAGWSGTEAFF; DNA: TGTGCCAGTCACGAACTCGCAGGGTGGTCTGGCACTGAAGCTTTCTTT
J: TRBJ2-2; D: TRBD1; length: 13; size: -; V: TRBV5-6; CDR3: CASSKTGAGELFF; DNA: TGTGCCAGCAGCAAGACAGGGGCCGGGGAGCTGTTTTTT
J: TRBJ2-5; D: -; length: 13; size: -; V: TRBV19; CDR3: CASSMLARETQYF; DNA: TGTGCCAGTAGTATGTTAGCCAGAGAGACCCAGTACTTC
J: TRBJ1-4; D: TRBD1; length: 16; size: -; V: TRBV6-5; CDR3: CASSYLFDRGKEKLFF; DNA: TGTGCCAGCAGTTACCTCTTCGACAGGGGAAAGGAAAAACTGTTTTTT
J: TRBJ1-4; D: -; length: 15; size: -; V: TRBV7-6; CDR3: CASSQGNGLSEKLFF; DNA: TGTGCCAGCAGTCAGGGGAACGGATTGAGTGAAAAACTGTTTTTT
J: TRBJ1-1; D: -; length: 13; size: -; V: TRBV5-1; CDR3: CASSASASTEAFF; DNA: TGCGCCAGCAGCGCATCTGCCAGCACTGAAGCTTTCTTT
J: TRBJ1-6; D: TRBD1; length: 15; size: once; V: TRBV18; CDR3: CASSPTGGRYSPLHF; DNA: TGTGCCAGCTCACCAACAGGGGGTCGATATTCACCCCTCCACTTT
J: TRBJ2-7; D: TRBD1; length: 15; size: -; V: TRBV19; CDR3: CASRKTGTGGNEQYF; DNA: TGTGCCAGTCGCAAAACCGGGACAGGGGGTAACGAGCAGTACTTC
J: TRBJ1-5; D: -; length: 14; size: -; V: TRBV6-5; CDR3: CASSLSSSNQPQHF; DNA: TGTGCCAGCAGCCTCTCGTCTAGCAATCAGCCCCAGCATTTT
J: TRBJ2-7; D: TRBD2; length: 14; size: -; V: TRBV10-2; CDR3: CASSDLAGVYEQYF; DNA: TGCGCCAGCAGTGACCTAGCGGGAGTCTACGAGCAGTACTTC
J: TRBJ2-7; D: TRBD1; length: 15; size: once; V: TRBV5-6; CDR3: CASSRGTGGDYEQYF; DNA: TGTGCCAGCAGCCGCGGGACAGGGGGGGACTACGAGCAGTACTTC
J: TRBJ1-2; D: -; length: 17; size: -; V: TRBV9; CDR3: CASSSHPGGAANYGYTF; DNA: TGTGCCAGCAGCTCTCACCCGGGGGGAGCAGCTAACTATGGCTACACCTTC
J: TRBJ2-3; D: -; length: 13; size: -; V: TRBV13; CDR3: CASGGLRGDTQYF; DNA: TGTGCCAGCGGGGGCCTTAGGGGAGATACGCAGTATTTT